Listed below are T cell receptor beta chains from one sample, sequenced in a study of Graves' ophthalmopathy and Graves' hyperthyroidism. A single record per CDR3 protein comes from TCRdb applying MiXCR to the multiplex PCR reads. The sample holds some 750,000 distinct CDR3 sequences, 40% seen once. Sequencing was carried out using peripheral blood. The receptors here all came from an adult man with Graves' ophthalmopathy. The CDR3 runs from the conserved cysteine through the conserved F or W. A D gene is named only where the DNA matches it firmly. Some rows have no size entry. The others give once, few or many, or a class for an expanded clone.

CDR3 DNA | CDR3 protein | V gene | D gene | J gene | clone size
TGTGCCAGCAGTGAACAGACAGGGTCCAATCAGCCCCAGCATTTT | CASSEQTGSNQPQHF | TRBV24-1 | TRBD1 | TRBJ1-5 | many
TGTGCCATCAGTGAAACCGGGACAGGGGTTGAGTATGGCTACACCTTC | CAISETGTGVEYGYTF | TRBV10-3 | TRBD1 | TRBJ1-2 | -
TGTGCCATCAGTGATCTGGGGGTGCCAAACGAAGCTTTCTTT | CAISDLGVPNEAFF | TRBV10-3 | - | TRBJ1-1 | -
TGTGCCAGCAGCTGGGACGGTCAGACCTACGAGCAGTACTTC | CASSWDGQTYEQYF | TRBV7-9 | - | TRBJ2-7 | few
TGTGCCAGCAGCCCCTTCGTCGGGGGAGAGACCCAGTACTTC | CASSPFVGGETQYF | TRBV3-1 | - | TRBJ2-5 | few
TGTGCCAGCAGTTCCCGGACAGGTCCTAATCAGCCCCAGCATTTT | CASSSRTGPNQPQHF | TRBV24-1 | TRBD1 | TRBJ1-5 | many
TGCAGCGTTGTAACGGCACAGGGGGCTGATAATTCACCCCTCCACTTT | CSVVTAQGADNSPLHF | TRBV29-1 | TRBD1 | TRBJ1-6 | -
TGTGCCAGTAGTACGACAGGGGGCGATTCACCCCTCCACTTT | CASSTTGGDSPLHF | TRBV19 | TRBD1 | TRBJ1-6 | -
TGTGCCAGCAGCCGACGGGGATGGTCCGGGGAGCTGTTTTTT | CASSRRGWSGELFF | TRBV7-9 | - | TRBJ2-2 | -
TGTGCCAGCAGTGAAATGCAGGTGGGTCGTTCACCCCTCCACTTT | CASSEMQVGRSPLHF | TRBV25-1 | - | TRBJ1-6 | -
TGTGCCAGCAGCGATACATCCGATCGGATTACACGGAACACTGAAGCTTTCTTT | CASSDTSDRITRNTEAFF | TRBV7-2 | - | TRBJ1-1 | few
TGCGCCAGCAGCCAAGATCTCGGACGGAATAATTCACCCCTCCACTTT | CASSQDLGRNNSPLHF | TRBV4-1 | - | TRBJ1-6 | few
TGTGCCATCAGTGAGTCCCAGGGGTTGTCCAACGAGCAGTACTTC | CAISESQGLSNEQYF | TRBV10-3 | - | TRBJ2-7 | -
TGTGCCAGCAGTCCAATAACAGTACCGGGACAGGGGAGCAATCAGCCCCAGCATTTT | CASSPITVPGQGSNQPQHF | TRBV7-9 | TRBD1 | TRBJ1-5 | -
TGTGCCAGCTTGGTCCAGGGTCCGAACACTGAAGCTTTCTTT | CASLVQGPNTEAFF | TRBV2 | - | TRBJ1-1 | -
TGTGCCAGCAGCCGAAGGACGGGAAACACTGAAGCTTTCTTT | CASSRRTGNTEAFF | TRBV27 | - | TRBJ1-1 | few
TGCAGTGCTTCTGGACTAGCGGGAGATGACGGGGAGCTGTTTTTT | CSASGLAGDDGELFF | TRBV20-1 | TRBD2 | TRBJ2-2 | -
TGTGCCAGCAGCTTGCAGGGGGCACGTCGGGAGACCCAGTACTTC | CASSLQGARRETQYF | TRBV12-3/TRBV12-4 | TRBD1 | TRBJ2-5 | -
TGTGCCATCAGTGAGTCGATTGGCAGGGTCGAAGAAAAACTGTTTTTT | CAISESIGRVEEKLFF | TRBV10-3 | - | TRBJ1-4 | many
TGTGCCAGCAGCGTAACAGGGAAAGAGACCCAGTACTTC | CASSVTGKETQYF | TRBV9 | - | TRBJ2-5 | -
TGCAGCCAAAGCACAGGGTCCTACGAGCAGTACTTC | CSQSTGSYEQYF | TRBV29-1 | - | TRBJ2-7 | -
TGTGCCAGCACGGACAGGGGGCGATACGAGCAGTACTTC | CASTDRGRYEQYF | TRBV24-1 | TRBD1 | TRBJ2-7 | few
TGTGCCAGCAGGGGAACAAGACACTCTGGCTACACCTTC | CASRGTRHSGYTF | TRBV6-6 | - | TRBJ1-2 | -
TGTGCCATCAGTGAGTCCCGGCCAGGGGGCGAGCAGTACTTC | CAISESRPGGEQYF | TRBV10-3 | TRBD1 | TRBJ2-7 | -
TGTGCCAGCCAGCGGGAGTTGGAGACCCAGTACTTC | CASQRELETQYF | TRBV5-8 | TRBD2 | TRBJ2-5 | many
TGTGCCACCAGCAGAGGGTGGGGCGATCAGCCCCAGCATTTT | CATSRGWGDQPQHF | TRBV15 | - | TRBJ1-5 | many
TGTGCCAGCAGCCACCCTAGCGGGAGCTACGAGCAGTACTTC | CASSHPSGSYEQYF | TRBV10-3 | TRBD2 | TRBJ2-7 | -
TGCAGCGTTGAATCACGGACGAACTATGGCTACACCTTC | CSVESRTNYGYTF | TRBV29-1 | - | TRBJ1-2 | many
TGTGCCAGTAGTAGGACTAGCGGACGCTCCTACGAGCAGTACTTC | CASSRTSGRSYEQYF | TRBV5-6 | TRBD2 | TRBJ2-7 | few